Listed here is a single T cell receptor (beta chain). The data are from a study of T cell changes during pregnancy in multiple sclerosis. Assay used: immunoSEQ multiplex PCR; TCRdb lists only in-frame clones, some missing. The sample consists of roughly 47,000 clones, roughly nine tenths of them appearing once. CDR3 length: 14 amino acids. CDR1 MNHNS and CDR2 SASEGT come from the germline V gene. Trimming cost V 0 bases and J 4 bases, with 6 bases left between them. The chain couples TRBV6-1 to TRBJ1-4; D remains ambiguous. This TCR came from a female donor with multiple sclerosis, enrolled in a pregnancy study. Sequencing was performed on CD4+ T cells from peripheral blood mononuclear cells, taken after pregnancy. The DNA for the CDR3 is TGTGCCAGCAGTGAAGCCAGGCTTAATGAAAAACTGTTTTTT. This translates into CASSEARLNEKLFF.